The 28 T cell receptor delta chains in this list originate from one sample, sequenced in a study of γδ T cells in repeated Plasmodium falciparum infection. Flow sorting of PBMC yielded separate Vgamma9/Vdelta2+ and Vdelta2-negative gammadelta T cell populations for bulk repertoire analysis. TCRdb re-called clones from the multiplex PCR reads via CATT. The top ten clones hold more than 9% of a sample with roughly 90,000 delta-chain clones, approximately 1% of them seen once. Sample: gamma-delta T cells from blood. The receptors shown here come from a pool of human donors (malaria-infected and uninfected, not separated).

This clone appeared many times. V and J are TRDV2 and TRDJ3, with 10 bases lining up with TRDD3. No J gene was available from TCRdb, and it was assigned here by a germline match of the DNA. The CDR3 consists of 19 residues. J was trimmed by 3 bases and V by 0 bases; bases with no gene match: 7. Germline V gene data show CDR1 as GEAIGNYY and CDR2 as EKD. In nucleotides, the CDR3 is TGTGCCTGTGACACCGTACTGGGGGATCTACTCTGGGACACCCGACAGATGTTTTTC. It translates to CACDTVLGDLLWDTRQMFF.

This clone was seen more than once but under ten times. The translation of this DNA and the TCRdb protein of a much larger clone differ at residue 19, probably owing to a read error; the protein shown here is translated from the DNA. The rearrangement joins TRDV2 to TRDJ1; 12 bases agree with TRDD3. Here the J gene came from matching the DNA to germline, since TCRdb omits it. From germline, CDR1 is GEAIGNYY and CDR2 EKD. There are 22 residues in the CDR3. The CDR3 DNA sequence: TGTGCCTGTGACCCCCTCACTGTACTGGGGGATACCCTACCTACTATGCCCGATAGACTCATCTTT. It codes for CACDPLTVLGDTLPTMPDRLIF.

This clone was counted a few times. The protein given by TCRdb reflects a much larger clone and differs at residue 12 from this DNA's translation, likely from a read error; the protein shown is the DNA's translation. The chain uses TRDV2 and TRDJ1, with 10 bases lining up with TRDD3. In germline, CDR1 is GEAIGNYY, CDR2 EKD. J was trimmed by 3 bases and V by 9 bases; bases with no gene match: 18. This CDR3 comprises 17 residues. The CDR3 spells CAVSTGGCPKNADKLIF. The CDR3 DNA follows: TGTGCCGTTAGTACTGGGGGATGCCCGAAAAACGCCGATAAACTCATCTTT.

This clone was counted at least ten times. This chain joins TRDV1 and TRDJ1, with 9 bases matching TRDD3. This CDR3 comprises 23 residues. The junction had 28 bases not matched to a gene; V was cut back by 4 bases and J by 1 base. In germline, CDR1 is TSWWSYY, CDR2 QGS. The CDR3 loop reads CALGALSTSSSLPIWGITDKLIF. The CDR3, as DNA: TGTGCTCTTGGGGCCCTGTCCACTTCCTCCTCTCTTCCAATCTGGGGGATCACCGATAAACTCATCTTT.

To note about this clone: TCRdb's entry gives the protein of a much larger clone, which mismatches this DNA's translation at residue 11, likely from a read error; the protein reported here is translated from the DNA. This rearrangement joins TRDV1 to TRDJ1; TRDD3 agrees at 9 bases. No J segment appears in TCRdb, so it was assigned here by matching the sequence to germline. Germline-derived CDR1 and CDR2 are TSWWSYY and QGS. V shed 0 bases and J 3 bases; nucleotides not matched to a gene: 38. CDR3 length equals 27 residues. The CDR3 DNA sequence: TGTGCTCTTGGGGAACTGGGACCCTACTTTCTCCCGAAAACCGACTACTGGGGGGATACTAGTTCCGATAAACTCATCTTT. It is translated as CALGELGPYFLPKTDYWGDTSSDKLIF.

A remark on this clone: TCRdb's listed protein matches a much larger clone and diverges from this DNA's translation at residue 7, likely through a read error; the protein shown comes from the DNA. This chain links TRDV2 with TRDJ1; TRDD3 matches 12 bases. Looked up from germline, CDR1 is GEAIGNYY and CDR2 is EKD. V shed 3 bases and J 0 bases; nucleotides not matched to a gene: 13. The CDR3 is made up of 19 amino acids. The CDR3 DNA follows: TGTGCCTGTGACCCTCTAGAACTGGGGGATACCCGGTACACCGATAAACTCATCTTT. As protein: CACDPLELGDTRYTDKLIF.

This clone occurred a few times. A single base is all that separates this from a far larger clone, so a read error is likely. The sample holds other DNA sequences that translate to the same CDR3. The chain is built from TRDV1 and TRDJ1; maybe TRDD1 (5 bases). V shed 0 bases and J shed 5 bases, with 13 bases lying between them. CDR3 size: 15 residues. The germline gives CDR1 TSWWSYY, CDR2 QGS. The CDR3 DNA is TGTGCTCTTGGGGAACTAGAAATCCGATCGGATAAACTCATCTTT. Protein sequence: CALGELEIRSDKLIF.

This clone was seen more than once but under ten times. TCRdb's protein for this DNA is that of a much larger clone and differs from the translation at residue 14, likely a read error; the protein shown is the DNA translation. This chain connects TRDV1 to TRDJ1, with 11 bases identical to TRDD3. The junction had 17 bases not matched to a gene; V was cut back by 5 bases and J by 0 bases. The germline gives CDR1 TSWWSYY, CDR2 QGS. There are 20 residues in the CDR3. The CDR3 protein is CALGPIYWGISHPHTDKLIF. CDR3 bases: TGTGCTCTTGGGCCGATTTACTGGGGGATATCCCACCCGCACACCGATAAACTCATCTTT.

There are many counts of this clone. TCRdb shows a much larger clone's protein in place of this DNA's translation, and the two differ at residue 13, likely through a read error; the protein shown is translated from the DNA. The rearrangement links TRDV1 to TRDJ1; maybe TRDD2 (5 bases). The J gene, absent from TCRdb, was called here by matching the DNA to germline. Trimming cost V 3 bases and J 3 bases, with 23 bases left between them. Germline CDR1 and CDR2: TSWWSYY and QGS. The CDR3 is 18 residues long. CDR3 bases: TGTGCTCTTGGGGACTTTCCACCGTTTCCTGGTCGAGCCGATAAACTCATCTTT. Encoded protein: CALGDFPPFPGRADKLIF.

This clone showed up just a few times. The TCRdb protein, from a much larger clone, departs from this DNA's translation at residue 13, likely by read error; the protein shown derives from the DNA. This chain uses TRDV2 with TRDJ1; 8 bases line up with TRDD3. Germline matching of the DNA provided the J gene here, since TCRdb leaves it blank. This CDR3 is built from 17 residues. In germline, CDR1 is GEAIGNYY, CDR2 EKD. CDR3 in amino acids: CACDPLRAGGHTNKLIF. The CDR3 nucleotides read TGTGCCTGTGACCCCCTTCGAGCTGGGGGACACACCAATAAACTCATCTTT.

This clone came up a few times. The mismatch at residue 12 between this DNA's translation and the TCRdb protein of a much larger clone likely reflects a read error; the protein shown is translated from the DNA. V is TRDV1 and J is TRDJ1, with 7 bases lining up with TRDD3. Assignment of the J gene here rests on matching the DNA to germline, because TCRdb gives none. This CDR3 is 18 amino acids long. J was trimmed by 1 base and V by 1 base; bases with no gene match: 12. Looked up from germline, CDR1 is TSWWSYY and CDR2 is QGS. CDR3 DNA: TGTGCTCTTGGGGAACCAAGAGTGGGGGACCAGTGCACCGATAAACTCATCTTT. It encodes CALGEPRVGDQCTDKLIF.

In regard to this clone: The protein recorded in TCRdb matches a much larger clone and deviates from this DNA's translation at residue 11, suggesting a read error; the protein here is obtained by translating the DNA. CDR3 protein: CACDTLGDTSVDKLIF. Here the CDR3 DNA reads TGTGCCTGTGACACATTGGGGGATACATCAGTCGATAAACTCATCTTT. This chain connects TRDV2 to TRDJ1; 10 bases map to TRDD3. As TCRdb names no J gene, one was assigned here on the basis of a DNA match to germline. This CDR3 is 16 amino acids long. V shed 1 base, J shed 4 bases, and the junction held 8 bases outside the gene matches. Germline V lookup: CDR1 GEAIGNYY, CDR2 EKD.

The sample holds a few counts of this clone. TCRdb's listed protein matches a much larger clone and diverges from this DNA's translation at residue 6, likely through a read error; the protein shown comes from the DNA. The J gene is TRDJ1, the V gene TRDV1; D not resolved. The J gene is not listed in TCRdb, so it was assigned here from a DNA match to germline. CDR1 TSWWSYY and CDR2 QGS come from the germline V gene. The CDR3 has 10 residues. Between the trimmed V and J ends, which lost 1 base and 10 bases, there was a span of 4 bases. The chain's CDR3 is CALGERRLIF. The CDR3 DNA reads TGTGCTCTTGGGGAACGAAGACTCATCTTT.

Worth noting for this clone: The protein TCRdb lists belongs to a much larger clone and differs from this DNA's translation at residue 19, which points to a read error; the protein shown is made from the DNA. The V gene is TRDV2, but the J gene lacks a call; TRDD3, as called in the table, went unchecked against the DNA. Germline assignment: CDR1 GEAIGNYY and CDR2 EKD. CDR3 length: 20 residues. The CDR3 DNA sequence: TGTGCCTGTGACCCTGGAGGTTTTGCGCCAGGGGAAACTTTTGGCGATAAACTCACCTTT. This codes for CACDPGGFAPGETFGDKLTF.

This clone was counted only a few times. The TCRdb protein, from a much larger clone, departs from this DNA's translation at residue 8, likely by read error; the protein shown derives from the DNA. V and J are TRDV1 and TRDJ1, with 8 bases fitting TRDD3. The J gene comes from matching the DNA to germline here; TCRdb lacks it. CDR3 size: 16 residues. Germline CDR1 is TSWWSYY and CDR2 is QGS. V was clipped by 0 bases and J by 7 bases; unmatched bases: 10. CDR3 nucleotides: TGTGCTCTTGGGGAACTGGCCTGTCTACTGGGGGCTAAACTCATCTTT. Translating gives CALGELACLLGAKLIF.

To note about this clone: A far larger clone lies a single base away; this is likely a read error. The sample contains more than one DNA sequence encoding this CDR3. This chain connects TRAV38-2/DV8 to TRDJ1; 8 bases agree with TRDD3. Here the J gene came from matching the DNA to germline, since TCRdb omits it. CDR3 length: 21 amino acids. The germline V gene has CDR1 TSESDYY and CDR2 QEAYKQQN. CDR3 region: CAYRTAARGYLGIVDTDKLIF. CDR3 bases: TGCGCTTATAGGACGGCGGCGAGGGGATACTTAGGTATCGTGGACACCGATAAACTCATCTTT.

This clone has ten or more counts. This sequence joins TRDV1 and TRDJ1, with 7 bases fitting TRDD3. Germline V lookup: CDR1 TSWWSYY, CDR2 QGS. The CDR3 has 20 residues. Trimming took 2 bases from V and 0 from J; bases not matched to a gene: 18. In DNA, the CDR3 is TGTGCTCTTGGGGAAATCCGGCCTTTCTGGGGGCCCCTGTACACCGATAAACTCATCTTT. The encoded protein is CALGEIRPFWGPLYTDKLIF.

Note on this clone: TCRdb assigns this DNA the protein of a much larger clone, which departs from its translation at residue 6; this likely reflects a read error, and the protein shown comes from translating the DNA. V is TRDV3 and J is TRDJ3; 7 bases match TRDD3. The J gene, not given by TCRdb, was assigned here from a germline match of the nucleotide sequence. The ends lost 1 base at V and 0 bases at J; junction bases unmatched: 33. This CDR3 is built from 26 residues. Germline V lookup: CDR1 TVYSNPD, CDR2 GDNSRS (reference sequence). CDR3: CAFNDPTLFETTDVGDSSWDTRQMFF. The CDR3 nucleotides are TGTGCCTTTAATGATCCAACCCTCTTCGAGACTACTGATGTGGGGGACAGCTCCTGGGACACCCGACAGATGTTTTTC.

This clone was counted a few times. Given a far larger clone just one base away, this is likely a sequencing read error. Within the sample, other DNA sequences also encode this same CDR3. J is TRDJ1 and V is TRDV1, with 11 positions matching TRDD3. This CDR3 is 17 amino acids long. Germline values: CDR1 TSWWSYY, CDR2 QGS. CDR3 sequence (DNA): TGTGCTCTTGGGGAATTATGGGGGATACGAGGCACCGATAAGCTCATCTTT. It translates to CALGELWGIRGTDKLIF.

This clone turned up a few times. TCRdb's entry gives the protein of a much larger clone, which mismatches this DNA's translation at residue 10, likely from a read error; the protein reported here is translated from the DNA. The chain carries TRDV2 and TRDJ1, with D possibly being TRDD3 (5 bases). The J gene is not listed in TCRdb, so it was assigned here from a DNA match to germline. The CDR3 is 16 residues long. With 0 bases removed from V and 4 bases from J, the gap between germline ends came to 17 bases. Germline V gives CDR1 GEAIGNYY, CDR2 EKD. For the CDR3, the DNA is TGTGCCTGTGACACCGGGGTACGGGGGCGTGTCGATAAACTCATCTTT. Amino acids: CACDTGVRGRVDKLIF.

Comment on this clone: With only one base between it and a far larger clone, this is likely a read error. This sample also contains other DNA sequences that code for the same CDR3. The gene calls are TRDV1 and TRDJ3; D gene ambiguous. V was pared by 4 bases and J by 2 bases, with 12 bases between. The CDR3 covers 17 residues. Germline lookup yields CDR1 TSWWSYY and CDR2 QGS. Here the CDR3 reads CALGVNHRPWDTRQMFF. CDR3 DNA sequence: TGTGCTCTTGGGGTGAACCACAGGCCCTGGGACACCCGACAGATGTTTTTC.

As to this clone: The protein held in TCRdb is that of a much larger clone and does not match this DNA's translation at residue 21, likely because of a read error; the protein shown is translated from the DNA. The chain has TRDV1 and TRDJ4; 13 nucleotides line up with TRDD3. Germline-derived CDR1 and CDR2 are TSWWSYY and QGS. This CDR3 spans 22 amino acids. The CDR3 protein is CALGEHEEHWGIRGNTFRPLTF. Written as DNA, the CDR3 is TGTGCTCTTGGGGAACATGAAGAACACTGGGGGATACGAGGCAATACTTTCAGACCCCTGACCTTT.

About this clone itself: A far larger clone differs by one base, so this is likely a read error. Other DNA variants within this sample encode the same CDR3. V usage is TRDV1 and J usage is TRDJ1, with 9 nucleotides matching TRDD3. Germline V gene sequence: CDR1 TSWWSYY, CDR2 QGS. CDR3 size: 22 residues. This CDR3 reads CALGSQSYDRGYVRENTDKLIF. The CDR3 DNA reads TGTGCTCTTGGGTCACAATCCTACGACCGGGGATACGTCCGGGAGAACACCGATAAGCTCATCTTT.

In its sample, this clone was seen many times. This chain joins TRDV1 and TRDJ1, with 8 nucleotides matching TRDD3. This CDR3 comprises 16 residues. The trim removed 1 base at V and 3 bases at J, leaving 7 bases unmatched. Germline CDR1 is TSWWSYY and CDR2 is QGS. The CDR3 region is CALGEQALLGADKLIF. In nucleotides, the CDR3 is TGTGCTCTTGGGGAACAGGCGTTACTGGGGGCCGATAAACTCATCTTT.

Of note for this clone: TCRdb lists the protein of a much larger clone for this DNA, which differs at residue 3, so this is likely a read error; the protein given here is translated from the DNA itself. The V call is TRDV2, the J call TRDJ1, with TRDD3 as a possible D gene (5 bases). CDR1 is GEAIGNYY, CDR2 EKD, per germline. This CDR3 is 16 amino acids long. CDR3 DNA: TGTGCCTTTGACACTGGCTTGCCCAGGGGCACCGATAAACTCATCTTT. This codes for CAFDTGLPRGTDKLIF.

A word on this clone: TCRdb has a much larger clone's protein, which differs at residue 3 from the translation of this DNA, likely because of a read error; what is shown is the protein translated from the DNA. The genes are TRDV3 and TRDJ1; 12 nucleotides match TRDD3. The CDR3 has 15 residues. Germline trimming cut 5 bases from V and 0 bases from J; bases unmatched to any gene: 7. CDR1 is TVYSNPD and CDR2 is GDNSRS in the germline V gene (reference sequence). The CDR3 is CAAWGIRTNTDKLIF. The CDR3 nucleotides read TGTGCCGCCTGGGGGATACGAACTAACACCGATAAACTCATCTTT. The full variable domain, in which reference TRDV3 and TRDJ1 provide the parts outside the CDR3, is CDKVTQSSPDQTVASGSEVVLLCTYDTVYSNPDLFWYRIRPDYSFQFVFYGDNSRSEGADFTQGRFSVKHILTQKAFHLVISPVRTEDSATYYCAAWGIRTNTDKLIFGKGTRVTVEP.

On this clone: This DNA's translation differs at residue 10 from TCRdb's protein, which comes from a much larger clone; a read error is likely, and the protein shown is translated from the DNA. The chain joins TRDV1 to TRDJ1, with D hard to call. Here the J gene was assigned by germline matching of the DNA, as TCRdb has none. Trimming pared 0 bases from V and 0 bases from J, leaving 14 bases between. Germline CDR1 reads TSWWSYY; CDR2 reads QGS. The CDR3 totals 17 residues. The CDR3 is CALGELRTGPYTDKLIF. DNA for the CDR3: TGTGCTCTTGGGGAACTTCGGACCGGACCGTACACCGATAAACTCATCTTT.

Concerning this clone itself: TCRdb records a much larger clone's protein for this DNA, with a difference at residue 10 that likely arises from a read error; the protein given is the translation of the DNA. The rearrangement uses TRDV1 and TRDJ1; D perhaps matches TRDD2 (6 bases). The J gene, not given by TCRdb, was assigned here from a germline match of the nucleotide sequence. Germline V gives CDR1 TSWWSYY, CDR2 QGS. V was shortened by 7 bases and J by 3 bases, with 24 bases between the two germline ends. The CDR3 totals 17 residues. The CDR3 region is CALATLLRGVRSDKLIF. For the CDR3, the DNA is TGTGCTCTTGCGACTCTCCTACGGGGGGTACGATCCGATAAACTCATCTTT.